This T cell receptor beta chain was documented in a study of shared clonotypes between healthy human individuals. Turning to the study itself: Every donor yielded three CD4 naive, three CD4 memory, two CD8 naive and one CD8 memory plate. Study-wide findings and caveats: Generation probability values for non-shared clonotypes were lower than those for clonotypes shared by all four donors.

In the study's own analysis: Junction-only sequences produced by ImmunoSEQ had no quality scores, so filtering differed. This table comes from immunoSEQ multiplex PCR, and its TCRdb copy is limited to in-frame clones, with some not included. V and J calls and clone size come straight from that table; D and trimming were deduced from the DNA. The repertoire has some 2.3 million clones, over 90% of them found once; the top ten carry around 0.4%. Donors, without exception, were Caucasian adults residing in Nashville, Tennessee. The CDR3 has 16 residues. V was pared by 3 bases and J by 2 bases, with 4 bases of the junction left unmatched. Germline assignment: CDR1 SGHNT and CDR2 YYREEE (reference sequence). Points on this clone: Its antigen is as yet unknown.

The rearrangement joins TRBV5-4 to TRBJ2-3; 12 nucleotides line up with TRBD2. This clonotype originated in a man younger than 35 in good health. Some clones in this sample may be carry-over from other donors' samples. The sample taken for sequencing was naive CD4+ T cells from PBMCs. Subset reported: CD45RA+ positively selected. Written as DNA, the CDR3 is TGTGCCAGCAGCTCCTGGACTAGCGGGGTCACAGATACGCAGTATTTT. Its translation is CASSSWTSGVTDTQYF.